This passage covers 26 T cell receptor beta chains from one sample sequenced in a study of human thymus T cells. TCRdb's copy holds only in-frame clones and misses some; the assay was immunoSEQ multiplex PCR. The sample consists of roughly 130,000 clones, around 96% of them appearing once. The thymus was resected at corrective cardiac surgery. The sequenced material came from thymus tissue. The receptors here all came from a boy under two years old with a congenital heart defect but otherwise immunologically healthy.

This chain joins TRBV4-1 and TRBJ2-5; perhaps TRBD1 as D (6 bases). The CDR3 extends over 15 amino acids. V was cut by 4 bases and J by 0 bases, with 12 bases left in between. Germline V gives CDR1 MGHRA, CDR2 YSYEKL. In nucleotides, the CDR3 is TGCGCCAGCAGCCCCCCCGACAGGTACCAAGAGACCCAGTACTTC. It yields the protein CASSPPDRYQETQYF.

The chain has TRBV9 and TRBJ2-3, with D perhaps matching TRBD1 or TRBD2 (6 bases each). CDR1 SGDLS and CDR2 YYNGEE come from the germline V gene. This CDR3 comprises 16 residues. Trimming left V 0 bases short and J 3 bases short, with 14 bases between. CDR3 DNA sequence: TGTGCCAGCAGCGTAGACCCTGAGGGGGGAACAGATACGCAGTATTTT. Protein: CASSVDPEGGTDTQYF.

The V gene is TRBV27, the J gene TRBJ2-7; either TRBD1 or TRBD2 may fit D (5 bases each). This CDR3 comprises 14 residues. Germline V gives CDR1 MNHEY, CDR2 SMNVEV (reference sequence). The germline V and J ends were trimmed by 3 bases and 3 bases, with 12 bases remaining between them. The CDR3 sequence is CASSLSGAYYEQYF. DNA for the CDR3: TGTGCCAGCAGTTTGTCCGGGGCCTACTACGAGCAGTACTTC.

This chain joins TRBV6-6 and TRBJ2-3; possible D gene TRBD1, 5 bases. Germline CDR1 is MNHNY and CDR2 is SVGAGI (reference sequence). V lost 1 base and J 6 bases, leaving 17 bases between the germline ends. The CDR3 covers 16 residues. CDR3 sequence (DNA): TGTGCCAGCAGTTACTGTCCTGGTCCCAAGGGGGATACGCAGTATTTT. It specifies CASSYCPGPKGDTQYF.

The gene calls are TRBV7-9 and TRBJ1-1; D call uncertain. The CDR3 contains 14 residues. Germline CDR1 reads SEHNR; CDR2 reads FQNEAQ (reference sequence). V shed 5 bases and J shed 5 bases, with 15 bases lying between them. The CDR3 loop reads CASSHDLMRTEAFF. The CDR3 nucleotides are TGTGCCAGCAGCCACGACCTGATGAGAACTGAAGCTTTCTTT. Full variable domain (missing parts from reference TRBV7-9 and TRBJ1-1): DTGVSQNPRHKITKRGQNVTFRCDPISEHNRLYWYRQTLGQGPEFLTYFQNEAQLEKSRLLSDRFSAERPKGSFSTLEIQRTEQGDSAMYLCASSHDLMRTEAFFGQGTRLTVV.

The chain recombines TRBV7-2 with TRBJ2-1, with D unclear. The ends were cut back, 0 bases at V and 10 bases at J, with 13 bases in the middle. Germline V gives CDR1 SGHTA, CDR2 FQGNSA. The CDR3 is 14 residues long. The CDR3 loop is CASSLANLLGEQFF. The CDR3 nucleotides are TGTGCCAGCAGCTTAGCGAACTTACTGGGCGAGCAGTTCTTC.

The rearrangement uses TRBV6-5 and TRBJ2-3; D is undetermined. The CDR3 contains 14 residues. V lost 4 bases to trimming and J lost 0 bases, with 8 bases between them. Germline-derived CDR1 and CDR2 are MNHEY and SVGAGI. The CDR3 bases are TGTGCCAGCAGTTTCCCCGATAGCACAGATACGCAGTATTTT. It translates to CASSFPDSTDTQYF.

The sample holds a few counts of this clone. V and J are TRBV10-1 and TRBJ1-5; tentatively, D is TRBD1 (5 bases). CDR3 length: 17 residues. The V and J ends lost 2 bases and 1 base respectively, with 15 bases between them. Germline CDR1 WNHNN, CDR2 SYGVQD (reference sequence). Here the CDR3 DNA reads TGCGCCAGCAGTGAGCTTGGGGACCCGTTCAGCAATCAGCCCCAGCATTTT. Its translation is CASSELGDPFSNQPQHF.

This rearrangement joins TRBV7-6 to TRBJ2-3, with 7 positions matching TRBD2. Germline lookup yields CDR1 SGHVS and CDR2 FNYEAQ. This CDR3 region has 16 residues. J was trimmed by 5 bases and V by 3 bases; bases with no gene match: 11. The CDR3 DNA reads as TGTGCCAGCAGCTTGCTTATGGGGGGGTATGTAGATACGCAGTATTTT. Its protein is CASSLLMGGYVDTQYF.

The V call is TRBV4-3, the J call TRBJ2-1; 9 bases align to TRBD1. Germline V gives CDR1 LGHNA, CDR2 YSLEER. Trimming at V came to 5 bases and at J to 4 bases, leaving 6 bases not matched to a gene. This CDR3 is built from 15 residues. The DNA of the CDR3 is TGCGCCAGCAGCTGTCAAGGACAGGGGTACAATGAGCAGTTCTTC. Its translation: CASSCQGQGYNEQFF.

The chain links TRBV6-1 to TRBJ1-2; TRBD1 matches at 10 bases. The germline gives CDR1 MNHNS, CDR2 SASEGT. The CDR3 is made up of 15 amino acids. The junction had 6 bases not matched to a gene; V was cut back by 5 bases and J by 3 bases. The CDR3 coding sequence is TGTGCCAGCAGTCTACCCGGGACAGGGGACTATGGCTACACCTTC. It specifies CASSLPGTGDYGYTF.

The chain recombines TRBV12-5 with TRBJ1-2; 11 bases are shared with TRBD1. The CDR3 totals 16 residues. The germline CDR1 and CDR2 sequences are LGHNT and FRNRAP. J was trimmed by 4 bases and V by 7 bases; bases with no gene match: 11. CDR3 sequence reads: CASVSDRGPYSYGYTF. The DNA for the CDR3 is TGTGCTAGTGTTTCGGACAGGGGGCCCTATAGCTATGGCTACACCTTC.

The J gene is TRBJ2-1, the V gene TRBV6-1; 12 nucleotides agree with TRBD2. Germline trimming cut 6 bases from V and 3 bases from J; bases unmatched to any gene: 3. This CDR3 region has 15 residues. The germline gives CDR1 MNHNS, CDR2 SASEGT. In DNA, the CDR3 is TGTGCCAGCAGGGTACTAGCGGGGGGCTACAATGAGCAGTTCTTC. This codes for CASRVLAGGYNEQFF.

The chain recombines TRBV23-1 with TRBJ1-6; D unclear. TRBV23-1 is classed as an ORF, of uncertain function. Deletions cut 0 bases from V and 8 bases from J, with 5 bases between. The CDR3 sequence is 13 residues long. The CDR3 here is CASSQSLDSPLHF. The DNA of the CDR3 is TGCGCCAGCAGTCAATCGTTAGATTCACCCCTCCACTTT.

The chain is built from TRBV4-1 and TRBJ2-5; 10 bases fit TRBD1. The CDR3 length is 16 residues. The germline gives CDR1 MGHRA, CDR2 YSYEKL. V was clipped by 4 bases and J by 5 bases; unmatched bases: 10. Written as DNA, the CDR3 is TGCGCCAGCAGCCGCCGCCGGGACAGGGGCAGGGAGACCCAGTACTTC. The encoded protein is CASSRRRDRGRETQYF.

The J gene is TRBJ2-7, the V gene TRBV5-6; unclear D gene. Trimming removed 0 bases from V and 6 bases from J, with 16 bases in between. The CDR3 is 15 residues long. Looked up from germline, CDR1 is SGHDT and CDR2 is YYEEEE. Written as DNA, the CDR3 is TGTGCCAGCAGCTTGGGGGGTGCCCTTCCGGGCGAGCAGTACTTC. It specifies CASSLGGALPGEQYF.

This chain connects TRBV11-2 to TRBJ2-7, with 7 bases lining up with TRBD1. This CDR3 contains 13 residues. V lost 5 bases to trimming and J lost 2 bases; unmatched junction nucleotides: 3. Looked up from germline, CDR1 is SGHAT and CDR2 is FQNNGV. The CDR3 loop reads CASSKGQAYEQYF. CDR3 DNA sequence: TGTGCCAGCAGCAAAGGACAGGCCTACGAGCAGTACTTC.

The rearrangement joins TRBV30 to TRBJ1-5; D uncertain. V was cut by 1 base and J by 5 bases, with 9 bases left in between. Germline lookup yields CDR1 GTSNPN and CDR2 SVGIG (reference sequence). The CDR3 is 13 residues long. CDR3 coding DNA: TGTGCCTGGAGTGGGTGGAGGGATCAGCCCCAGCATTTT. This translates into CAWSGWRDQPQHF.

The chain joins TRBV6-5 to TRBJ2-3, with TRBD1 matching 7 bases. V shed 8 bases, J shed 2 bases, and the junction held 4 bases outside the gene matches. This CDR3 region has 13 residues. Germline lookup yields CDR1 MNHEY and CDR2 SVGAGI. Here the CDR3 reads CASRDSYTDTQYF. Written as DNA, the CDR3 is TGTGCCAGCCGGGACAGCTACACAGATACGCAGTATTTT.

The V and J genes are TRBV21-1 and TRBJ1-6. TRBV21-1 is tagged as a pseudogene. The CDR3 extends over 14 amino acids. The DNA for the CDR3 is TGTGCCAGCAGCAAGCCGGTCTATAATTCACCCCTCCACTTT. It yields the protein CASSKPVYNSPLHF.

The genes are TRBV7-9 and TRBJ1-2, with unresolved D. The length of the CDR3 is 12 residues. Trimming left V 11 bases short and J 7 bases short, with 17 bases between. Germline V gene lookup returns CDR1 SEHNR and CDR2 FQNEAQ (reference sequence). The CDR3 protein is CAHDKAAGGYTF. CDR3 coding DNA: TGTGCCCATGACAAGGCAGCCGGTGGCTACACCTTC. The complete variable domain, with remaining parts taken from reference TRBV7-9 and TRBJ1-2, reads DTGVSQNPRHKITKRGQNVTFRCDPISEHNRLYWYRQTLGQGPEFLTYFQNEAQLEKSRLLSDRFSAERPKGSFSTLEIQRTEQGDSAMYLCAHDKAAGGYTFGSGTRLTVV.

The V and J genes are TRBV5-6 and TRBJ2-1, with 11 bases matching TRBD1. J lost 9 bases, V lost 0 bases, and 11 bases had no gene match. Germline V gives CDR1 SGHDT, CDR2 YYEEEE. The CDR3 has 17 amino acids. For the CDR3, the DNA is TGTGCCAGCAGCTTGGACCTACGGACAGGGGGCTTTGTTGAGCAGTTCTTC. It codes for CASSLDLRTGGFVEQFF.

This clone was counted a single time. This chain uses TRBV9 with TRBJ2-2, with D perhaps matching TRBD1 (6 bases). This CDR3 has 17 amino acids. Germline-derived CDR1 and CDR2 are SGDLS and YYNGEE. The V end was cut by 2 bases, the J end by 0 bases, with 14 bases between. Here the CDR3 reads CASSVENREPNTGELFF. CDR3 in DNA: TGTGCCAGCAGCGTCGAAAACAGGGAACCGAACACCGGGGAGCTGTTTTTT.

V and J are TRBV28 and TRBJ2-7; D tentatively fits TRBD1 or TRBD2 (6 bases each). Germline loops: CDR1 MDHEN, CDR2 SYDVKM. The CDR3 runs 13 residues. V dropped 5 bases and J dropped 6 bases, with 14 bases sitting between them. The CDR3 loop is CASSPGAGLEQYF. The CDR3 nucleotides read TGTGCCAGCAGTCCGGGGGCGGGGCTCGAGCAGTACTTC.

This clone showed up just once. The chain uses TRBV2 and TRBJ1-2; D not certain. The CDR3 contains 11 residues. In germline, CDR1 is SNHLY, CDR2 FYNNEI. The V end lost 3 bases, the J end lost 8 bases, and 7 bases lay between the germline ends. In DNA, the CDR3 is TGTGCCAGCAGTGAGCCCGAGGGCTACACCTTC. Protein product: CASSEPEGYTF.

This chain links TRBV28 with TRBJ1-1; D remains unclear. CDR3 size: 13 residues. Germline loops: CDR1 MDHEN, CDR2 SYDVKM. Between the trimmed V and J ends, which lost 5 bases and 3 bases, there was a span of 10 bases. The CDR3 region is CASSTLQDTEAFF. As DNA, the CDR3 is TGTGCCAGCAGTACACTCCAAGACACTGAAGCTTTCTTT.